This paragraph covers one T cell receptor (beta chain) sequence. This sample stems from a study of TIL therapy for anti-PD-1-resistant metastatic lung cancer. Study information: Median tumor PD-L1 proportion score was roughly 5.5%. Most patients had lung adenocarcinoma; a handful of tumors were EGFR-mutant, two ALK-rearranged; half smoked currently or formerly.

Germline CDR1 is SGHVS and CDR2 is FNYEAQ. This CDR3 comprises 15 residues. After removal of 1 base from V and 5 bases from J, the junction contained 4 bases not matched to a gene. Time point meaning: pre-treatment sample, taken before nivolumab and TIL therapy. Sequencing used immunoSEQ v3. The data were produced by immunoSEQ multiplex PCR, yet TCRdb's version contains in-frame clones alone and is incomplete. The profile covers about 50,000 clones, with approximately 79% appearing a single time and around 4.8% taken by the ten largest. This receptor was taken from a woman aged 30-79 years with non-small cell lung cancer. The gene calls are TRBV7-6 and TRBJ1-1, with TRBD1 identical over 10 bases. The sample in question was blood, obtained at baseline. The CDR3 protein is CASSLETGGRTEAFF. The CDR3 DNA sequence: TGTGCCAGCAGCTTAGAGACAGGGGGCAGGACTGAAGCTTTCTTT. The whole variable domain, filled in from reference TRBV7-6 and TRBJ1-1, reads GAGVSQSPRYKVTKRGQDVALRCDPISGHVSLYWYRQALGQGPEFLTYFNYEAQQDKSGLPNDRFSAERPEGSISTLTIQRTEQRDSAMYRCASSLETGGRTEAFFGQGTRLTVV.